This T cell receptor beta chain appears in the sequencing data of a study of OX40 agonist ivuxolimab in advanced cancers. Whole-study context: Hepatocellular carcinoma, melanoma, renal cell or head and neck cancer occurred in dose-escalation patients. Findings of the study overall: Blood T cells, both CD4+ and CD8+, expanded clonally by week 6 at 0.1 to 3.0 mg/kg. Average numbers of expanded clones were greater in CD8+ T cells than in CD4+. Among the lowest levels of clonal expansion were found in partial responders at 0.1-3.0 mg/kg.

The repertoire was sequenced with immunoSEQ multiplex PCR; TCRdb's copy has only in-frame clones and lacks some. The sample consists of roughly 60,000 clones, approximately 80% of them appearing once. This clone is a singleton in its sample. What it binds is unknown. There are 12 residues in the CDR3. V shed 4 bases and J shed 5 bases, with 9 bases lying between them. The germline gives CDR1 SGHRS, CDR2 YFSETQ. The V gene is TRBV5-1, the J gene TRBJ2-5; D is unclear. The clonotype was recovered from an adult with an advanced solid tumor such as melanoma, head and neck, liver or kidney cancer. Material: CD4+ or CD8+ T cells sorted from blood, obtained in a trial of the OX40 agonist ivuxolimab. CDR3 loop: CASSLNWETQYF. CDR3 sequence (DNA): TGCGCCAGCAGCCTGAATTGGGAGACCCAGTACTTC.